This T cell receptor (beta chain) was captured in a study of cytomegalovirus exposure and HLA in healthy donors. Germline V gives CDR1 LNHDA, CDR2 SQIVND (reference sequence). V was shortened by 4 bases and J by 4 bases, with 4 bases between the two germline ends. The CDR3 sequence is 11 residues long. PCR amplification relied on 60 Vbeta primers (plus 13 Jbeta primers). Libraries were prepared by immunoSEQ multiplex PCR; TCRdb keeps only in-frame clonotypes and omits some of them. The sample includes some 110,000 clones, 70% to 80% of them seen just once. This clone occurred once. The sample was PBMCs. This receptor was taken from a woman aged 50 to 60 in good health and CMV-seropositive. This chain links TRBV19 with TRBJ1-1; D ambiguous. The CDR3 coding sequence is TGTGCCAGTAGTAGCGGCACTGAAGCTTTCTTT. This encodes CASSSGTEAFF.